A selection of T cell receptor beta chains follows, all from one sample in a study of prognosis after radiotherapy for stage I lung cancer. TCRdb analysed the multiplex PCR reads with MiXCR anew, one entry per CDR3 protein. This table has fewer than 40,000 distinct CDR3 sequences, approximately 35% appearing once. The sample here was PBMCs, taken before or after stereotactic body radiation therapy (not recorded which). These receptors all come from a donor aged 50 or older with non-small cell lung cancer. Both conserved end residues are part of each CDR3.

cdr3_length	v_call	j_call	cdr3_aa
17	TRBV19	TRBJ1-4	CASSAGRLGATNEKLFF
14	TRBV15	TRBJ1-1	CATSRDHVISEAFF
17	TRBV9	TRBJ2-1	CASSTRTSVSGGDEQFF
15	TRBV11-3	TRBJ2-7	CASSLPGLVVREQYF
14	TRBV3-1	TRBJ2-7	CASGSRGSSYEQYF
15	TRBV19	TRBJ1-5	CASRAQGGRYQPQHF
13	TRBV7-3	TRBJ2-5	CASSLSGGETQYF
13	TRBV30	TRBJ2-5	CAWKPLGQETQYF
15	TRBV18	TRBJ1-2	CASSPAPFSDYGYTF
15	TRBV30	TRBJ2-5	CAWRPQGRVQETQYF
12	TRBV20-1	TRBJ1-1	CSAPRGRAEAFF
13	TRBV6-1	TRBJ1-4	CASTTPSEEKLFF
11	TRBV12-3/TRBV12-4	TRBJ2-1	CASSLAPEQFF
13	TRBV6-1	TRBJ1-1	CASSPTENTEAFF
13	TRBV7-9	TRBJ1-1	CASSHNLNTEAFF
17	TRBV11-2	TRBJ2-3	CASSLPRTSGGTDTQYF
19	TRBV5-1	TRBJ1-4	CASSLFTGAYGSSIEKLFF
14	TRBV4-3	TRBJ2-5	CASSQDRVRETQYF
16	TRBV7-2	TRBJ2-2	CASSPRLGLNTGELFF
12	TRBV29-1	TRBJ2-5	CSVLGKQETQYF
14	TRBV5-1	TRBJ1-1	CASVPDRGNTEAFF
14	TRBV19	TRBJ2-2	CASSRLASAGELFF
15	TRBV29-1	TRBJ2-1	CSVEDTATLGIEQFF
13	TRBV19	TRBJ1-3	CASADRAGNTIYF
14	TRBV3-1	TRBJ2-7	CASRPGQGSYEQYF
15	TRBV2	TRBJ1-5	CASSGPGTGIQPQHF
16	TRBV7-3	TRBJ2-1	CASSGDGGTPYNEQFF
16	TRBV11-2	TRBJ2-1	CASSLRGDKSYNEQFF